This T cell receptor beta chain was recovered during a study of blood T cell repertoires in COVID-19. The CDR3 totals 15 residues. Germline V gives CDR1 SGHDN, CDR2 FVKESK. V lost 4 bases and J 4 bases, leaving 16 bases between the germline ends. The table came from immunoSEQ multiplex PCR; TCRdb's copy has only in-frame clones and leaves some out. The sample lists about 47,000 clones, roughly four fifths occurring once. The chain uses TRBV14 and TRBJ1-1; the D gene is possibly TRBD1 (6 bases). The sequence came from a woman of 80 years or more with COVID-19, enrolled during active disease. The material sequenced was peripheral blood. CDR3 region: CASSPFSGAGTEAFF. The CDR3 nucleotides are TGTGCCAGCAGCCCCTTTTCAGGGGCGGGCACTGAAGCTTTCTTT.